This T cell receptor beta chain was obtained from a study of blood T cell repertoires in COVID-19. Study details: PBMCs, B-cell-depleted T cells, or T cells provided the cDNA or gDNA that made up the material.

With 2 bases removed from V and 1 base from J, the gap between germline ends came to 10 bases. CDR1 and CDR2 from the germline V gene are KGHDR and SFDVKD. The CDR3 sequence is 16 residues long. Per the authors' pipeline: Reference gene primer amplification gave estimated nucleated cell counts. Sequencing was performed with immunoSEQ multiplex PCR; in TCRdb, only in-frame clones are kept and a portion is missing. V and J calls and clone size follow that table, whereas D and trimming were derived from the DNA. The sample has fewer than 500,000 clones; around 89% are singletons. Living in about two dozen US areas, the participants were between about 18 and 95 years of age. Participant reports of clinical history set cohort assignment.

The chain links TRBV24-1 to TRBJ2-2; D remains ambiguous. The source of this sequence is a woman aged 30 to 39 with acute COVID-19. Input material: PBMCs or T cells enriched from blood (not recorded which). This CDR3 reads CATSDSTQMNTGELFF. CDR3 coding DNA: TGTGCCACCAGTGATTCAACACAGATGAACACCGGGGAGCTGTTTTTT.